These 5 T cell receptor beta chains were sequenced from one sample in a study of shared clonotypes between healthy human individuals. Measured with immunoSEQ multiplex PCR; TCRdb has only the in-frame clones, and not every one. Of approximately 1,000,000 clones listed, approximately 80% are singletons. Source material: memory CD4+ T cells from PBMCs. The subset was: CD45RA-negative fraction. The receptors were gathered from a man younger than 35 in good health. Some clones in this sample may be carry-over from other donors' samples.

V gene TRBV5-1 combines with J gene TRBJ2-3, with 11 bases identical to TRBD2. V was pared by 7 bases and J by 4 bases, with 17 bases of the junction left unmatched. Germline loops: CDR1 SGHRS, CDR2 YFSETQ. This CDR3 region has 18 residues. Written as DNA, the CDR3 is TGCGCCAGCGTCCTGATGGGTAGCGGGAGGGCCGGGTCAGATACGCAGTATTTT. Translation: CASVLMGSGRAGSDTQYF.

The gene calls are TRBV29-1 and TRBJ2-7; D is tentatively TRBD1 or TRBD2 (6 bases each). The germline V gene has CDR1 SQVTM and CDR2 ANQGSEA. The CDR3 has 12 residues. Trimming removed 4 bases at V and 0 bases at J, with 7 bases between. CDR3: CSVAGASYEQYF. The DNA for the CDR3 is TGCAGCGTTGCGGGGGCCTCCTACGAGCAGTACTTC.

The chain links TRBV5-6 to TRBJ1-1; D may be TRBD1 (6 bases). The CDR3 loop spans 16 amino acids. V lost 4 bases, J lost 1 base, and 17 bases lay in between. Germline CDR1 and CDR2: SGHDT and YYEEEE. The CDR3 DNA is TGTGCCAGCAGCCGGAGGACAGAAAGAAAGAACACTGAAGCTTTCTTT. Translated: CASSRRTERKNTEAFF.

V is TRBV9 and J is TRBJ2-3; 11 bases are a match to TRBD2. There are 16 residues in the CDR3. Germline CDR1 is SGDLS and CDR2 is YYNGEE. V trimming: 0 bases; J trimming: 2 bases; junction bases outside the gene matches: 2. The CDR3 nucleotides read TGTGCCAGCAGCGTAGCGGGACTAGCGGACACAGATACGCAGTATTTT. Protein sequence: CASSVAGLADTDTQYF.

This sequence joins TRBV29-1 and TRBJ1-1, with D possibly matching TRBD1 (5 bases). This CDR3 has 11 residues. Germline V gives CDR1 SQVTM, CDR2 ANQGSEA. V was shortened by 5 bases and J by 3 bases, with 7 bases between the two germline ends. In DNA, the CDR3 is TGCAGCGTTAGGGGATACACTGAAGCTTTCTTT. This sequence encodes CSVRGYTEAFF. The entire variable domain, with the rest obtained from reference TRBV29-1 and TRBJ1-1, is as follows: SAVISQKPSRDICQRGTSLTIQCQVDSQVTMMFWYRQQPGQSLTLIATANQGSEATYESGFVIDKFPISRPNLTFSTLTVSNMSPEDSSIYLCSVRGYTEAFFGQGTRLTVV.